The 10 T cell receptor beta chains below come from one sample, sequenced in a study of blood T cell repertoires in COVID-19. Only in-frame clones appear in the TCRdb table, and some are missing; sequencing was by immunoSEQ multiplex PCR. The sample includes hundreds of thousands of clones, about nine tenths of them seen just once. Sequenced input: PBMCs or T cells enriched from blood (not recorded which). These receptor sequences come from a woman aged 45-60 years who had been exposed to COVID-19.

V usage is TRBV19 and J usage is TRBJ2-1; the match to TRBD2 covers 9 bases. The germline gives CDR1 LNHDA, CDR2 SQIVND (reference sequence). The CDR3 is 17 residues long. Trimming removed 5 bases from V and 4 bases from J; junction bases left unmatched: 12. The CDR3 spells CASSSIERLAEYNEQFF. CDR3 DNA sequence: TGTGCCAGTAGTTCCATAGAAAGACTAGCGGAATACAATGAGCAGTTCTTC.

As concerns this clone: The junction and the germline gene differ at one end; a read error may be behind it. The sample carries other DNA sequences with the same CDR3. J is TRBJ1-2 and V is TRBV3-1 (or the pseudogene TRBV3-2); weak D call: TRBD1 (5 bases). The CDR3 is made up of 12 amino acids. CDR1 LGHDT and CDR2 YNNKEL come from the germline V gene (reference sequence). CDR3 sequence: CASSQAGRGYTF. The CDR3 DNA is TGTGCCAGCAGTCAAGCAGGGCGCGGCTACACCTTC.

The chain has TRBV3-1 (or the pseudogene TRBV3-2) and TRBJ1-1; D may be TRBD1 (5 bases). Germline lookup yields CDR1 LGHDT and CDR2 YNNKEL (reference sequence). CDR3 size: 14 residues. The V end lost 4 bases, the J end lost 6 bases, and 15 bases lay between the germline ends. CDR3: CASSPTAGRSEAFF. The CDR3 DNA follows: TGTGCCAGCAGCCCCACCGCGGGGCGCTCTGAAGCTTTCTTT.

V gene TRBV4-2 combines with J gene TRBJ1-5; D gene uncertain. V lost 1 base and J 8 bases, leaving 9 bases between the germline ends. Germline V CDR1 and CDR2: LGHNA, YNFKEQ. This CDR3 is 13 amino acids long. CDR3 amino acids: CASSQGPGEPQHF. CDR3 DNA sequence: TGTGCCAGCAGCCAAGGGCCCGGGGAGCCCCAGCATTTT.

CDR3 region: CASSLNLGDTSETQYF. In nucleotides, the CDR3 is TGCGCCAGCAGCTTGAATCTGGGAGACACGTCGGAGACCCAGTACTTC. V gene TRBV5-1 combines with J gene TRBJ2-5; perhaps TRBD2 as D (5 bases). Germline lookup yields CDR1 SGHRS and CDR2 YFSETQ. CDR3 length: 16 amino acids. V lost 1 base to trimming and J lost 5 bases, with 18 bases between them.

This chain joins TRBV2 and TRBJ2-7; 8 bases map to TRBD1. Germline V lookup: CDR1 SNHLY, CDR2 FYNNEI. V dropped 4 bases and J dropped 2; count of bases not matched to a gene: 13. CDR3 length: 17 residues. CDR3 nucleotide sequence: TGTGCCAGCAGTGGAGAATCCGGGACAGGCGTCACCTACGAGCAGTACTTC. Its protein is CASSGESGTGVTYEQYF.

V is TRBV10-3 and J is TRBJ1-1, with D possibly matching TRBD1 (5 bases). Trimming shortened V by 8 bases and J by 5 bases, and 9 bases separated the two germline ends. Germline V gene data show CDR1 as ENHRY and CDR2 as SYGVKD. The CDR3 extends over 11 amino acids. The CDR3 here is CAIAGGTEAFF. The CDR3 nucleotides are TGTGCCATCGCGGGGGGGACTGAAGCTTTCTTT.

The chain employs TRBV28 and TRBJ1-1; a possible D gene is TRBD1 (5 bases). CDR1 MDHEN and CDR2 SYDVKM come from the germline V gene. V was trimmed by 5 bases and J by 8 bases, leaving 21 bases between them. The CDR3 is 15 amino acids. CDR3 protein: CASSPTGARAGEAFF. The DNA of the CDR3 is TGTGCCAGCAGTCCCACCGGGGCGAGGGCGGGGGAAGCTTTCTTT.

The chain couples TRBV4-1 to TRBJ1-5, with a weak D call TRBD1 (5 bases). CDR1 is MGHRA, CDR2 YSYEKL, per germline. CDR3 length: 14 residues. Between the trimmed V and J ends, which lost 4 bases and 6 bases, there was a span of 13 bases. In DNA, the CDR3 is TGCGCCAGCAGCCCCGACGGGCAGGGTCAGCCCCAGCATTTT. Residues: CASSPDGQGQPQHF.

This clone was observed once. The chain carries TRBV27 and TRBJ2-1, with 10 bases that match TRBD2. With V trimmed by 8 bases and J by 0 bases, 7 bases remained unmatched. Germline V gives CDR1 MNHEY, CDR2 SMNVEV (reference sequence). The CDR3 is 16 residues long. The CDR3 spells CASREVAGGSYNEQFF. DNA of the CDR3: TGTGCCAGCCGTGAAGTAGCGGGGGGCTCCTACAATGAGCAGTTCTTC.